Following are 16 T cell receptor beta chains from one sample sequenced in a study of CD4 T cells in relation to SARS-CoV-2 and coronaviruses. This table comes from immunoSEQ multiplex PCR, and its TCRdb copy is limited to in-frame clones, with some not included. The sample holds about 41,000 clones, over 70% seen once. The antigens for these receptors are not known. The specimen was naive CD4+ T cells from PBMCs, cultured in vitro. The subset here: naive CD4+ T cells isolated by negative enrichment. The receptors come from an adult with COVID-19.

V and J are TRBV19 and TRBJ1-1; TRBD1 is a possible D gene (5 bases). The germline gives CDR1 LNHDA, CDR2 SQIVND (reference sequence). The ends were cut back, 3 bases at V and 1 base at J, with 12 bases in the middle. CDR3 length equals 15 residues. CDR3 nucleotides: TGTGCCAGTAGTATTCGGGTTCAGGGGAACACTGAAGCTTTCTTT. Translation: CASSIRVQGNTEAFF.

This chain uses TRBV28 with TRBJ1-1; 7 positions agree with TRBD1. CDR1 MDHEN and CDR2 SYDVKM come from the germline V gene. Germline trimming cut 6 bases from V and 1 base from J; bases unmatched to any gene: 2. The CDR3 spans 13 residues. For the CDR3, the DNA is TGTGCCAGCAGCAGGACAGGGAACACTGAAGCTTTCTTT. It codes for CASSRTGNTEAFF.

The V call is TRBV30, the J call TRBJ2-3; TRBD1 matches at 7 bases. V lost 2 bases and J lost 6; bases outside the gene matches: 11. The CDR3 loop spans 15 amino acids. CDR1 GTSNPN and CDR2 SVGIG come from the germline V gene (reference sequence). In nucleotides, the CDR3 is TGTGCCTGGAGTTTCGGGACAGACCTAGGGGATACGCAGTATTTT. It translates to CAWSFGTDLGDTQYF.

V gene TRBV6-5 combines with J gene TRBJ2-1, with 10 bases matching TRBD2. V lost 7 bases and J lost 9; bases outside the gene matches: 12. The CDR3 totals 15 residues. Germline loops: CDR1 MNHEY, CDR2 SVGAGI. The CDR3 loop is CASIQVASGRGEQFF. The CDR3 DNA reads as TGTGCCAGCATCCAAGTGGCTAGCGGGAGAGGTGAGCAGTTCTTC.

This clone was counted between two and nine times. The chain recombines TRBV28 with TRBJ2-1, with 7 bases lining up with TRBD1. The V gene's germline CDR1 is MDHEN and CDR2 SYDVKM. CDR3 size: 16 residues. Trimming took 5 bases from V and 7 from J; bases not matched to a gene: 14. CDR3 DNA sequence: TGTGCCAGCAGTCCCATATTCCCCAGCAGGGGGAATGAGCAGTTCTTC. Translated, it gives CASSPIFPSRGNEQFF.

The chain combines TRBV9 with TRBJ2-6; D gene unclear. The CDR3 sequence is 13 residues long. Trimming stripped 1 base from V and 1 base from J, with 0 bases between. CDR1 and CDR2 from the germline V gene are SGDLS and YYNGEE. In DNA, the CDR3 is TGTGCCAGCAGCGTATCTGGGGCCAACGTCCTGACTTTC. Protein sequence: CASSVSGANVLTF.

The V and J genes are TRBV12-3 or TRBV12-4 and TRBJ2-2, with TRBD2 matching over 7 bases. The CDR3 runs 13 residues. V gave up 4 bases and J gave up 5 bases; unmatched junction bases: 1. Here the CDR3 reads CASSSGGTGELFF. The CDR3, as DNA: TGTGCCAGCAGTTCGGGGGGAACCGGGGAGCTGTTTTTT.

V is TRBV18 and J is TRBJ2-1; D uncertain. CDR1 is KGHSH and CDR2 is LQKENI in the germline V gene. This CDR3 is 13 amino acids long. The V and J ends lost 0 bases and 7 bases respectively, with 7 bases between them. In DNA, the CDR3 is TGTGCCAGCTCACCACCCTCGGTTAATGAGCAGTTCTTC. This gives the protein CASSPPSVNEQFF.

The CDR3 sequence is CATSKMSQGAEAFF. In nucleotides, the CDR3 is TGTGCCACCTCCAAGATGTCCCAAGGAGCTGAAGCTTTCTTT. The V call is TRBV6-5, the J call TRBJ1-1; D is unclear. The V end lost 10 bases, the J end lost 6 bases, and 21 bases lay between the germline ends. The CDR3 spans 14 residues. Germline-derived CDR1 and CDR2 are MNHEY and SVGAGI.

This chain connects TRBV7-2 to TRBJ2-1; 10 positions match TRBD2. Germline V gives CDR1 SGHTA, CDR2 FQGNSA. V lost 1 base to trimming and J lost 10 bases; unmatched junction nucleotides: 7. The CDR3 extends over 15 amino acids. CDR3 DNA sequence: TGTGCCAGCAGCTTAGGGCTAGCGGGAGTTCGAGAGCAGTTCTTC. Its translation: CASSLGLAGVREQFF.

The chain recombines TRBV5-1 with TRBJ1-2; 8 bases line up with TRBD1. The germline V gene encodes CDR1 SGHRS and CDR2 YFSETQ. With V trimmed by 4 bases and J by 5 bases, 4 bases remained unmatched. The CDR3 consists of 13 residues. The CDR3 loop is CASSPGGDYGYTF. As DNA, the CDR3 is TGCGCCAGCAGCCCAGGGGGCGATTATGGCTACACCTTC.

CDR3 DNA sequence: TGTGCCAGCAGTGAACTAGCGGGGAACTCCTACGAGCAGTACTTC. Residues: CASSELAGNSYEQYF. The chain has TRBV5-4 and TRBJ2-7; TRBD2 aligns across 10 bases. The CDR3 extends over 15 amino acids. J was trimmed by 0 bases and V by 5 bases; bases with no gene match: 5. Germline-derived CDR1 and CDR2 are SGHNT and YYREEE (reference sequence). The variable domain in full, completed from reference TRBV5-4 and TRBJ2-7, reads ETGVTQSPTHLIKTRGQQVTLRCSSQSGHNTVSWYQQALGQGPQFIFQYYREEENGRGNFPPRFSGLQFPNYSSELNVNALELDDSALYLCASSELAGNSYEQYFGPGTRLTVT.

The CDR3 DNA follows: TGTGCCAGCAGTTACTCATACGCTAGCAATCAGCCCCAGCATTTT. Translation: CASSYSYASNQPQHF. The V call is TRBV6-2 or TRBV6-3, the J call TRBJ1-5; no clear D gene. The CDR3 length is 15 residues. CDR1 MNHEY and CDR2 SVGEGT come from the germline V gene. V shed 0 bases and J shed 0 bases, with 6 bases lying between them.

J is TRBJ2-5 and V is TRBV11-2; 10 bases map to TRBD2. CDR3 length: 18 amino acids. V lost 5 bases to trimming and J lost 2 bases; unmatched junction nucleotides: 14. Germline V gene data show CDR1 as SGHAT and CDR2 as FQNNGV. CDR3 nucleotide sequence: TGTGCCAGCAGCAAAGGGGTAGGGGGTAGCGGGAGGCAAGAGACCCAGTACTTC. It is translated as CASSKGVGGSGRQETQYF.

The chain carries TRBV4-1 and TRBJ2-5; 7 bases are a match to TRBD2. Germline assignment: CDR1 MGHRA and CDR2 YSYEKL. Trimming took 5 bases from V and 1 from J; bases not matched to a gene: 10. This CDR3 spans 16 amino acids. The CDR3: CASSKSGITIQETQYF. The DNA for the CDR3 is TGCGCCAGCAGCAAGAGCGGGATCACTATCCAAGAGACCCAGTACTTC.

The rearrangement uses TRBV9 and TRBJ2-1, with 9 nucleotides matching TRBD2. With V trimmed by 3 bases and J by 0 bases, 1 base remained unmatched. CDR3 length: 15 amino acids. The germline gives CDR1 SGDLS, CDR2 YYNGEE. This chain's CDR3 is CASSGSGSSYNEQFF. For the CDR3, the DNA is TGTGCCAGCAGCGGTAGCGGGAGCTCCTACAATGAGCAGTTCTTC.